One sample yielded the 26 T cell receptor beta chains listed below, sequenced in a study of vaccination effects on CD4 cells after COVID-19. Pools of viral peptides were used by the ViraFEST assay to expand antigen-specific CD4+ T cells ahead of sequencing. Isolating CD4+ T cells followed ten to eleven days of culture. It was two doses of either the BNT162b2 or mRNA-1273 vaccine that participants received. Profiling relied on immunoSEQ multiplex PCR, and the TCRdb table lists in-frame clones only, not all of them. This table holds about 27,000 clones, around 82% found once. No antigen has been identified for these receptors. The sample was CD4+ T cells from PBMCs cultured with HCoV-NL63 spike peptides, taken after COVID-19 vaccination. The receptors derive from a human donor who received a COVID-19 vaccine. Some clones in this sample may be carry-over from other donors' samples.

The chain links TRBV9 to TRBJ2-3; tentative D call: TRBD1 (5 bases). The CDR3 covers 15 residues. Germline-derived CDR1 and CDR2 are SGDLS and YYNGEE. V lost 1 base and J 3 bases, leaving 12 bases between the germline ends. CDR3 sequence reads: CASSVSGFLTDTQYF. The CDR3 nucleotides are TGTGCCAGCAGCGTATCAGGGTTCTTAACAGATACGCAGTATTTT.

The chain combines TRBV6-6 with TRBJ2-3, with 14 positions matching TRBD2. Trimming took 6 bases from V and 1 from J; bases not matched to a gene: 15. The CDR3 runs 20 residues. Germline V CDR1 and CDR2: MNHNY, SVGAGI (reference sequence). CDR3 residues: CASSRGTSGGLWSGTDTQYF. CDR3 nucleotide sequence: TGTGCCAGCAGCCGCGGGACTAGCGGGGGTCTTTGGAGTGGCACAGATACGCAGTATTTT.

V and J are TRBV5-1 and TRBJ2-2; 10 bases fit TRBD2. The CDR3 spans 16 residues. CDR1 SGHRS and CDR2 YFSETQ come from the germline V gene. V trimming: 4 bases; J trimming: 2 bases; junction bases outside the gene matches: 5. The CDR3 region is CASSVIAGGNTGELFF. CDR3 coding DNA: TGCGCCAGCAGCGTCATAGCGGGGGGAAACACCGGGGAGCTGTTTTTT.

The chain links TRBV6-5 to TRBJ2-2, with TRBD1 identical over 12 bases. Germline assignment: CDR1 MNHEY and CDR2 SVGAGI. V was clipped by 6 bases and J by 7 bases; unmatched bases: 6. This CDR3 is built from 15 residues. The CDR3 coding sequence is TGTGCCAGCAGACCGGGACAGGGGGCTATCGGGGAGCTGTTTTTT. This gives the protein CASRPGQGAIGELFF.

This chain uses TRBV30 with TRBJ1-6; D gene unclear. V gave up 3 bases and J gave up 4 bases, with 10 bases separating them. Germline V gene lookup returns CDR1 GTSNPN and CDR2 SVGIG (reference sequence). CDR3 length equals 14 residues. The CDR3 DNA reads TGTGCCTGGAGAAGGGCAACTTATAATTCACCCCTCCACTTT. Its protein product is CAWRRATYNSPLHF. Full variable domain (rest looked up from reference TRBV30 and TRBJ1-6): SQTIHQWPATLVQPVGSPLSLECTVEGTSNPNLYWYRQAAGRGLQLLFYSVGIGQISSEVPQNLSASRPQDRQFILSSKKLLLSDSGFYLCAWRRATYNSPLHFGNGTRLTVT.

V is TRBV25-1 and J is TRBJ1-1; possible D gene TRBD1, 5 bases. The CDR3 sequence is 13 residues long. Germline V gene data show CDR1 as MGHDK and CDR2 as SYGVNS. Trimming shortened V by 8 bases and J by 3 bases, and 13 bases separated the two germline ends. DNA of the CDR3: TGTGCCAGCGCCCACTCCAGGGACACTGAAGCTTTCTTT. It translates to CASAHSRDTEAFF.

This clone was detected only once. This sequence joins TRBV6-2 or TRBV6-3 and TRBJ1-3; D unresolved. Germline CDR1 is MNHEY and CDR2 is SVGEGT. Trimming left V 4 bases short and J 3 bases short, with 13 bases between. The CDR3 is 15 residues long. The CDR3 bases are TGTGCCAGCAGTTCGTCTCGGGGATATGGAAACACCATATATTTT. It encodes CASSSSRGYGNTIYF.

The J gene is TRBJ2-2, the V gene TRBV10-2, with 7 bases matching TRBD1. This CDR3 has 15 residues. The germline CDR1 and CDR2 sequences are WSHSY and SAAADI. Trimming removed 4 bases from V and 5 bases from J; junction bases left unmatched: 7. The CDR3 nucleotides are TGCGCCAGCAGTGCAGGACAGGTTTGGACCGGGGAGCTGTTTTTT. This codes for CASSAGQVWTGELFF.

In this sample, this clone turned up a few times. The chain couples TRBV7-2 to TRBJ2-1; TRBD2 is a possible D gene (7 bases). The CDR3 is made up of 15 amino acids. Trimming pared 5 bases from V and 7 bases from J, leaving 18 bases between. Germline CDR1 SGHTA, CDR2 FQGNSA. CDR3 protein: CASSRRGGASNEQFF. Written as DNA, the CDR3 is TGTGCCAGCAGCCGGAGGGGGGGGGCAAGTAATGAGCAGTTCTTC.

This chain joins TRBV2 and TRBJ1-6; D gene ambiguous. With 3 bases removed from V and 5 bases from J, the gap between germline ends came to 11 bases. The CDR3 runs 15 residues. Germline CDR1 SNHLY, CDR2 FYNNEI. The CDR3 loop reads CASSENGGHNSPLHF. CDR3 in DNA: TGTGCCAGCAGTGAGAACGGAGGGCATAATTCACCCCTCCACTTT.

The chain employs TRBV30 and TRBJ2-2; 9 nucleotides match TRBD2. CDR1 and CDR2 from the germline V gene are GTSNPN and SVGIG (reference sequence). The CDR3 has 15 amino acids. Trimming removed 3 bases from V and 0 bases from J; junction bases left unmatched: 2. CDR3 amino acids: CAWRGTSSNTGELFF. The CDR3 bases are TGTGCCTGGAGGGGGACTAGCTCGAACACCGGGGAGCTGTTTTTT.

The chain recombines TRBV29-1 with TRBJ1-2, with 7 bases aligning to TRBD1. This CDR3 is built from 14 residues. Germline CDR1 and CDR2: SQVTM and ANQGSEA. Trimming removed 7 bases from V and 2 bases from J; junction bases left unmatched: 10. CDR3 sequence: CSAKGGRPNYGYTF. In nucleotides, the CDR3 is TGCAGCGCCAAAGGGGGCAGGCCCAACTATGGCTACACCTTC.

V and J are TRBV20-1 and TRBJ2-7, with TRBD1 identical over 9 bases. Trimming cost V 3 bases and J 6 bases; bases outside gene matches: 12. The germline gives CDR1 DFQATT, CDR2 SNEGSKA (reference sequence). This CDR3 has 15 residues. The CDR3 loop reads CSASPSGQGVSEQYV. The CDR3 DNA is TGCAGTGCTAGTCCATCGGGACAGGGTGTATCCGAGCAGTACGTC.

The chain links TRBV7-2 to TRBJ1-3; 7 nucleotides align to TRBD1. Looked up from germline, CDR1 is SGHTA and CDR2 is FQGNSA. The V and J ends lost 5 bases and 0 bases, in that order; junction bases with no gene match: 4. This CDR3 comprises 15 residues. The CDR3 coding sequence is TGTGCCAGCAGCACCCGGGACAGCTCTGGAAACACCATATATTTT. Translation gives CASSTRDSSGNTIYF.

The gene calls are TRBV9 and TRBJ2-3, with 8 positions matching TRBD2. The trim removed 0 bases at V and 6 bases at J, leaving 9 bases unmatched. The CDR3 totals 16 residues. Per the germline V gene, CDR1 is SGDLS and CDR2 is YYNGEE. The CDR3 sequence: CASSVGLAGSGDTQYF. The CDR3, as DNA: TGTGCCAGCAGCGTAGGCTTAGCGGGGTCAGGGGATACGCAGTATTTT. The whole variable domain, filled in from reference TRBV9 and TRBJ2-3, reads DSGVTQTPKHLITATGQRVTLRCSPRSGDLSVYWYQQSLDQGLQFLIQYYNGEERAKGNILERFSAQQFPDLHSELNLSSLELGDSALYFCASSVGLAGSGDTQYFGPGTRLTVL.

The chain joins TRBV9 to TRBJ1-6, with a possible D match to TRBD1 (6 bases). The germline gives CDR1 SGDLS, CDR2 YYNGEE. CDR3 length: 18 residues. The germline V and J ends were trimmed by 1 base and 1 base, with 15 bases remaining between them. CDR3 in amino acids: CASSVLLRGWSYNSPLHF. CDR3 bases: TGTGCCAGCAGCGTACTCCTCAGGGGTTGGTCCTATAATTCACCCCTCCACTTT.

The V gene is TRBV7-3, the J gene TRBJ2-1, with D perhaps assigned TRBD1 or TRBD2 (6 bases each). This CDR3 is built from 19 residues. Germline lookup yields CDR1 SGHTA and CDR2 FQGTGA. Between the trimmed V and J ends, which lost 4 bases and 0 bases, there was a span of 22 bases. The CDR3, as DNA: TGTGCCAGCAGCTCCGCGGTCGGGGGCACCCCTTCCTCCTACAATGAGCAGTTCTTC. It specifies CASSSAVGGTPSSYNEQFF.

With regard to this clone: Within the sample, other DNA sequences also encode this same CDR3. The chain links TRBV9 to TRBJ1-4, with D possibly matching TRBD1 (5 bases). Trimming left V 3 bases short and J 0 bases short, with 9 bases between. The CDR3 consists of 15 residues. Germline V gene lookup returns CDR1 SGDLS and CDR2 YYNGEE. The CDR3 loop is CASSEGPATNEKLFF. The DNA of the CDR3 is TGTGCCAGCAGCGAGGGACCTGCAACTAATGAAAAACTGTTTTTT.

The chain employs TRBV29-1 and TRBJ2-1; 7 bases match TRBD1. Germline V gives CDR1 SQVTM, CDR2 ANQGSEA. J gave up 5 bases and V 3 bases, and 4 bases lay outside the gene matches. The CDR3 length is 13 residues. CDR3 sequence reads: CSVDRQGDNEQFF. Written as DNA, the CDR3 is TGCAGCGTTGATCGTCAGGGGGACAATGAGCAGTTCTTC.

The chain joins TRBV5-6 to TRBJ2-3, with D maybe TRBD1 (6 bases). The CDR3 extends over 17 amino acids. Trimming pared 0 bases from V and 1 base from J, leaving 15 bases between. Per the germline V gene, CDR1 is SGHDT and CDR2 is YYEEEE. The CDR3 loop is CASSLEFGAGGTDTQYF. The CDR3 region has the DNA TGTGCCAGCAGCTTGGAGTTCGGGGCAGGGGGCACAGATACGCAGTATTTT.

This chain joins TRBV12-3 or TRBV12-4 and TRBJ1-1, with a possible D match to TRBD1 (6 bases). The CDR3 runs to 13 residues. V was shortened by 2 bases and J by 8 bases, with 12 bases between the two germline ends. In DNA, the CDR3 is TGTGCCAGCAGTTTATTTCCGGGGGCAGAAGCTTTCTTT. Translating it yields CASSLFPGAEAFF.

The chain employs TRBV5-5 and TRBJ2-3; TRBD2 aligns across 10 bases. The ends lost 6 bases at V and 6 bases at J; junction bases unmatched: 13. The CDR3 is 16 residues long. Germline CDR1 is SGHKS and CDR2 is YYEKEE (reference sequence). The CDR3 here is CASTSSERGGMDTQYF. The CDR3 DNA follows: TGTGCCAGCACCTCAAGCGAGCGGGGGGGGATGGATACGCAGTATTTT. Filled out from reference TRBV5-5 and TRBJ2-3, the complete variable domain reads DAGVTQSPTHLIKTRGQQVTLRCSPISGHKSVSWYQQVLGQGPQFIFQYYEKEERGRGNFPDRFSARQFPNYSSELNVNALLLGDSALYLCASTSSERGGMDTQYFGPGTRLTVL.

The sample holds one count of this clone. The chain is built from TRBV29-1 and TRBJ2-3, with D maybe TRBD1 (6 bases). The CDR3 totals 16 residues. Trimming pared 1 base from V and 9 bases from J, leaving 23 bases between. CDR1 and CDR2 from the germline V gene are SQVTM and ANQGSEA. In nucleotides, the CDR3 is TGCAGCGTTGAAGCTAGCAGGGGTGGAGTATATTTAACGCAGTATTTT. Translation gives CSVEASRGGVYLTQYF.

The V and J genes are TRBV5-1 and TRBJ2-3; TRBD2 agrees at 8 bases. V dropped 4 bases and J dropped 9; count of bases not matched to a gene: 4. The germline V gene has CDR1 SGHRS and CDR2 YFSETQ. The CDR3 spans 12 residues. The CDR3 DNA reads TGCGCCAGCAGCACCGGACTAGCCACGCAGTATTTT. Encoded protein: CASSTGLATQYF.

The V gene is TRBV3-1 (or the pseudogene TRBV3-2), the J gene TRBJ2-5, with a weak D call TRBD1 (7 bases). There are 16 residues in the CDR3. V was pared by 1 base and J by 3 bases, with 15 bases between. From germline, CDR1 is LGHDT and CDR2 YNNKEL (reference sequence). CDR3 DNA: TGTGCCAGCAGCCAAGGGAGGGGGCGCCGGGAAGAGACCCAGTACTTC. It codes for CASSQGRGRREETQYF.

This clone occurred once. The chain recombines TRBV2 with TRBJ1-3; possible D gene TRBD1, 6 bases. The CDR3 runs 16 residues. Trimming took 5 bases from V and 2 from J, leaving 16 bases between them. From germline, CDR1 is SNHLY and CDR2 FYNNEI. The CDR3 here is CASSHPPGQTGNTIYF. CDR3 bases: TGTGCCAGCAGTCATCCTCCCGGACAGACTGGAAACACCATATATTTT. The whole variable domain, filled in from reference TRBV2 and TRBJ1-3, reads EPEVTQTPSHQVTQMGQEVILRCVPISNHLYFYWYRQILGQKVEFLVSFYNNEISEKSEIFDDQFSVERPDGSNFTLKIRSTKLEDSAMYFCASSHPPGQTGNTIYFGEGSWLTVV.